This T cell receptor (beta chain) was sequenced in a study of cytomegalovirus exposure and HLA in healthy donors. Findings and caveats of the study: Under in vitro conditions, three CMV-associated chains were confirmed as specific for CMV antigens.

Deletions cut 0 bases from V and 0 bases from J, with 10 bases between. CDR3 size: 16 residues. Per germline, CDR1 SGDLS and CDR2 YYNGEE. This PCR relied on a set of 60 Vbeta primers and 13 Jbeta primers. Only in-frame clones appear in the TCRdb table, and some are missing; sequencing was by immunoSEQ multiplex PCR. The sample lists about 100,000 clones, under 85% occurring once. As concerns this clone: Its antigen is unknown.

V and J are TRBV9 and TRBJ2-1, with unresolved D. This clonotype was obtained from a man aged 35 to 55 in good health and CMV-seronegative. Sequencing was carried out using PBMCs. The DNA of the CDR3 is TGTGCCAGCAGCGTAGATGGTAGCAACTCCTACAATGAGCAGTTCTTC. Translation gives CASSVDGSNSYNEQFF.